Below are 10 T cell receptor beta chains sequenced from a single sample in a study of T-cell memory formation after mild COVID-19. TCRdb processed the 5' RACE reads anew with MiXCR; each CDR3 protein has one entry. This sample has hundreds of thousands of distinct CDR3 sequences, with around 13% found just once. Input material: PBMCs or a T cell subset sorted from them (not recorded which). Source of these receptors: a young man who had mild COVID-19 (a few samples of this study predate the infection). Cell type and time point are not known.

This clonotype has more than one count but fewer than ten. The chain has TRBV11-2 and TRBJ2-3, with D possibly being TRBD2 (7 bases). From germline, CDR1 is SGHAT and CDR2 FQNNGV. Trimming removed 1 base from V and 4 bases from J, with 12 bases in between. The CDR3 has 15 residues. Written as DNA, the CDR3 is TGTGCCAGCAGCTTAGGGGCGGGGGCCGCAGATACGCAGTATTTT. Translation gives CASSLGAGAADTQYF.

This clonotype turned up a few times. This chain links TRBV7-9 with TRBJ1-5, with TRBD1 as a possible D gene (5 bases). The CDR3 runs 15 residues. In germline, CDR1 is SEHNR, CDR2 FQNEAQ (reference sequence). V was pared by 6 bases and J by 3 bases, with 15 bases between. CDR3 amino acids: CASSPSGTYNQPQHF. CDR3 DNA: TGTGCCAGCAGTCCCTCAGGGACTTACAATCAGCCCCAGCATTTT.

The chain employs TRBV6-2 or TRBV6-3 and TRBJ1-5; 7 positions agree with TRBD1. The J segment lost 3 bases and the V segment lost 6 bases, leaving 5 bases of the junction unmatched. Per the germline V gene, CDR1 is MNHEY and CDR2 is SVGEGT. The CDR3 contains 14 residues. The CDR3 coding sequence is TGTGCCAGCAGACTGGGACAGATCAATCAGCCCCAGCATTTT. Its translation: CASRLGQINQPQHF.

The chain is built from TRBV7-9 and TRBJ1-2, with D possibly TRBD1 on 5 matching bases. The CDR3 has 12 amino acids. The ends were cut back, 5 bases at V and 5 bases at J, with 9 bases in the middle. Germline V lookup: CDR1 SEHNR, CDR2 FQNEAQ (reference sequence). CDR3 nucleotides: TGTGCCAGCAGCAAGACAGCTTATGGCTACACCTTC. Residues: CASSKTAYGYTF.

The rearrangement uses TRBV15 and TRBJ2-3, with 10 bases matching TRBD2. This CDR3 contains 16 residues. Germline-derived CDR1 and CDR2 are LNHNV and YYDKDF (reference sequence). The J segment lost 6 bases and the V segment lost 9 bases, leaving 15 bases of the junction unmatched. The CDR3 loop is CATRPLAGGFGDTQYF. Here the CDR3 DNA reads TGTGCCACTCGACCTTTAGCGGGGGGCTTCGGGGATACGCAGTATTTT.

This clonotype was seen more than once but under ten times. This rearrangement joins TRBV7-2 to TRBJ1-2; no firm D call. This CDR3 has 12 residues. Trimming cost V 6 bases and J 5 bases, with 10 bases left between them. The V gene's germline CDR1 is SGHTA and CDR2 FQGNSA. The CDR3 bases are TGTGCCAGCAGTATAATGGGGTATGGCTACACCTTC. This translates into CASSIMGYGYTF.

Ten or more counts support this clonotype. J is TRBJ2-1 and V is TRBV5-1, with TRBD2 matching 7 bases. CDR1 and CDR2 (germline): SGHRS, YFSETQ. The ends lost 5 bases at V and 6 bases at J; junction bases unmatched: 8. The CDR3 extends over 14 amino acids. The DNA for the CDR3 is TGCGCCAGCAGGCCAGGTTGGGGGGGCAATGAGCAGTTCTTC. Translated: CASRPGWGGNEQFF.

The table lists this clonotype with many counts. The chain recombines TRBV29-1 with TRBJ2-1; D possibly matches TRBD1 or TRBD2 (5 bases each). V gave up 6 bases and J gave up 13 bases, with 16 bases separating them. The CDR3 is 11 amino acids. CDR1 and CDR2 from the germline V gene are SQVTM and ANQGSEA. The CDR3 sequence: CSVVYRGPQFF. The CDR3 region has the DNA TGCAGCGTGGTCTACCGGGGCCCACAGTTCTTC.

This chain joins TRBV4-2 and TRBJ2-2, with 8 bases lining up with TRBD2. This CDR3 has 15 residues. Germline V lookup: CDR1 LGHNA, CDR2 YNFKEQ. V shed 3 bases and J 7 bases; nucleotides not matched to a gene: 7. CDR3 sequence: CASSHGGAYNGELFF. CDR3 coding DNA: TGTGCCAGCAGCCACGGGGGGGCCTATAACGGGGAGCTGTTTTTT.

This clonotype was picked up a small number of times. The chain uses TRBV7-2 and TRBJ1-1; 10 bases match TRBD1. The CDR3 runs 14 residues. With V trimmed by 3 bases and J by 7 bases, 5 bases remained unmatched. Germline assignment: CDR1 SGHTA and CDR2 FQGNSA. The DNA of the CDR3 is TGTGCCAGCAGCTTCTTGGGACAGGGGCTTGAAGCTTTCTTT. Amino acid sequence: CASSFLGQGLEAFF.